This section outlines one T cell receptor beta chain sequence together with its context. Its antigen remains unidentified. Looked up from germline, CDR1 is SGHNT and CDR2 is YYREEE (reference sequence). The CDR3 loop spans 17 amino acids. J was trimmed by 13 bases and V by 0 bases; bases with no gene match: 13. The data were obtained in a study of cytomegalovirus exposure and HLA in healthy donors. A multiplex PCR was run with 60 Vbeta primers and 13 Jbeta primers. Profiled with immunoSEQ multiplex PCR; TCRdb holds only in-frame clones, not every one. This table has some 110,000 clones, more than 60% appearing once. Study results and caveats: With further analysis later on, most CMV-associated TCR beta chains appeared HLA-restricted.

The TCR was taken from a man aged 25-45 years in good health and CMV-seronegative. The gene calls are TRBV5-4 and TRBJ2-6; 10 bases line up with TRBD2. Sequenced: PBMCs. The CDR3 region has the DNA TGTGCCAGCAGCTTGGGGTCCAGTATAGCGGGAGGACTTGTCCTGACTTTC. Its protein product is CASSLGSSIAGGLVLTF.